This record concerns one T cell receptor (beta chain) sequence. The germline CDR1 and CDR2 sequences are SGHTA and FQGNSA. V lost 0 bases and J lost 3; bases outside the gene matches: 5. The CDR3 has 15 residues. This specimen belongs to a study of blood T cell repertoires in COVID-19. Looking at the study overall: The United States, Italy and Spain supplied acute and convalescent COVID-19 samples. PBMCs, B-cell-depleted T cells, or T cells provided the cDNA or gDNA that made up the material.

Original processing methods: By means of reference gene primer amplification, nucleated cell counts were estimated. TCRdb's table, derived via immunoSEQ multiplex PCR, lists solely in-frame clones and lacks some. The DNA gave D and trimming, while V, J and clone size come from that table. The data hold about 80,000 clones, with approximately 83% observed a single time. Specimen: peripheral blood. The TCR sequence derives from a human donor in a cohort sampled during active COVID-19. V is TRBV7-2 and J is TRBJ2-7; 7 nucleotides line up with TRBD1. Here the CDR3 reads CASSLAGGEGYEQYF. The CDR3, as DNA: TGTGCCAGCAGCTTAGCAGGGGGCGAGGGCTACGAGCAGTACTTC.